This T cell receptor (beta chain) was profiled in a study of siplizumab effects on memory and regulatory T cells (dated 2019 in TCRdb). Turning to the overall study: The study looked at the effect of siplizumab, an anti-CD2 antibody, on alloreactive T-cell subsets in allogeneic mixed lymphocyte reactions made from human PBMCs. The investigation overall reported the following: About 75-96% of proliferating CD4+ or CD8+ clones could not be given a naive or memory phenotype. Because sequences at frequencies below about 10^-5 were poorly captured, only a minor fraction of alloreactive clones could be mapped back to unstimulated subsets. Among mappable alloreactive CD4+ clones, the Treg-derived fraction averaged approximately 63% with siplizumab versus around 27% in control reactions. The cumulative frequency of alloreactive sequences traceable to unstimulated CD4+ memory T cells was significantly reduced by siplizumab. Unstimulated naive T cells appeared to be more diverse than memory T cells, and naive cells seemed to make a substantial contribution to the alloresponse. Whether proliferating Tregs from siplizumab cultures actually had suppressive function was not functionally confirmed.

Concerning this clone: The specificity of this receptor is unknown. No base quality values were provided; no much bigger clone lies one nucleotide off.

The method behind the library was the immunoSEQ multiplex PCR assay. The deep sequencing platform assayed around 94,000 TCR templates per sample. Genomic DNA extracted from sorted T cells was the material used for TCRbeta CDR3 sequencing. Processing in the source paper ran as follows. The R programming language was used for clonal analysis of TCRbeta CDR3 data. Alloreactive CD4+ and CD8+ clones were defined by comparing unstimulated samples with post-reaction CFSE-low samples. Regulatory or non-regulatory origin was assigned to alloreactive CD4+ clones by matching of sequences to sorted unstimulated Treg and non-Treg repertoires. TCRdb stores this immuneACCESS table with in-frame sequences only. Part of the clones is absent; in the studies checked, under half of the shortfall reflects unresolved V genes, and no reason is known for the rest. V and J calls and clone size are as listed in that table; D and trimming were resolved from the DNA. In all, the sample holds over 85,000 clones, and approximately 93% of those were seen once. The ten largest account for approximately 5.9% of the sample.

Sorted unstimulated T cells, along with proliferating T cells recovered from mixed lymphocyte reactions, underwent TCRbeta CDR3 sequencing. Fresh whole blood from approximately ten HLA-typed healthy donors was used to isolate PBMCs. Between the V and J ends, shortened by 2 bases and 3 bases respectively, the junction contains 11 bases. CDR1 and CDR2 (SGHRS, YFSETQ) derive from the germline V gene. The CDR3 runs 14 residues from the cysteine to the phenylalanine. Solely the CDR3 DNA is kept, with 42 bases framed from the first base. The sequence links TRBV5-1 to TRBJ1-2, with a tentative D gene TRBD1 over 5 matching bases. Sample: CD8+ T cells sorted from blood. This TCR came from a human donor in good health. The nucleotides are TGCGCCAGCAGCTTCAGGGACTGGGACTATGGCTACACCTTC. This translates into CASSFRDWDYGYTF. The reference TRBV5-1 and TRBJ1-2 proteins fill in what lies around the CDR3, so the full variable domain reads KAGVTQTPRYLIKTRGQQVTLSCSPISGHRSVSWYQQTPGQGLQFLFEYFSETQRNKGNFPGRFSGRQFSNSRSEMNVSTLELGDSALYLCASSFRDWDYGYTFGSGTRLTVV.